Listed below are T cell receptor beta chains from one sample, sequenced in a study of T cell clones after liver transplantation. The protocol was immunoSEQ multiplex PCR, while the TCRdb copy is restricted to in-frame clones and leaves out a portion. The sample lists some 80,000 clones; about 85% were seen once. Specimen: CD4+ T cells from blood, collected 48 months after liver transplant. The receptors here all came from a human patient who received a liver transplant. Some T cells may have come from the graft donor. Both conserved end residues are part of each CDR3. The order of the fields is CDR3 length, clone size, J gene, D gene, V gene, CDR3 protein, CDR3 DNA. D genes are given only for firm matches. Clone size, where shown, is once, few, many, or a class for clones that have expanded.

18	NA	TRBJ2-5	TRBD2	TRBV7-8	CASSSGPLLAGVGETQYF	TGTGCCAGCAGCTCGGGACCCCTACTAGCGGGAGTGGGAGAGACCCAGTACTTC
12	NA	TRBJ1-1	TRBD1	TRBV29-1	CSAGGLDTEAFF	TGCAGCGCAGGGGGTTTAGACACTGAAGCTTTCTTT
15	NA	TRBJ1-5	NA	TRBV29-1	CSVEGTEYSNQPQHF	TGCAGCGTTGAAGGGACCGAGTATAGCAATCAGCCCCAGCATTTT
15	NA	TRBJ1-2	NA	TRBV6-5	CASSRQGVAVYGYTF	TGTGCCAGCAGTAGACAAGGGGTGGCGGTCTATGGCTACACCTTC
15	NA	TRBJ1-5	TRBD1	TRBV7-6	CASSATGGSNQPQHF	TGTGCCAGCAGCGCGACAGGGGGCTCTAATCAGCCCCAGCATTTT
15	NA	TRBJ2-2	NA	TRBV7-9	CASIQNRAGLGELFF	TGTGCCAGCATCCAGAACCGGGCCGGATTGGGGGAGCTGTTTTTT
15	NA	TRBJ2-2	NA	TRBV19	CASSLAGSNGGELFF	TGTGCCAGTAGTCTAGCCGGGAGCAACGGCGGGGAGCTGTTTTTT
17	NA	TRBJ2-3	TRBD1	TRBV7-2	CASSLGGQGIKTDTQYF	TGTGCCAGCAGCTTGGGGGGACAGGGGATTAAGACAGATACGCAGTATTTT
13	NA	TRBJ2-2	NA	TRBV6-1	CASIEPNTGELFF	TGTGCCAGCATTGAGCCGAACACCGGGGAGCTGTTTTTT
15	few	TRBJ2-3	TRBD2	TRBV18	CASSLQAGGTDTQYF	TGTGCCAGCTCACTCCAAGCGGGAGGGACAGATACGCAGTATTTT
16	NA	TRBJ1-1	TRBD1	TRBV19	CASSTYQPGQGARAFF	TGTGCCAGTAGTACCTACCAGCCGGGACAGGGGGCAAGAGCTTTCTTT
17	NA	TRBJ1-3	NA	TRBV19	CASSRDGRTSAGNTIYF	TGTGCCAGTAGTAGGGATGGAAGAACCTCTGCTGGAAACACCATATATTTT
14	NA	TRBJ2-5	NA	TRBV7-2	CASSSSRGAQPQYF	TGTGCCAGCAGCTCGTCCCGGGGGGCCCAGCCCCAGTACTTC
12	NA	TRBJ2-7	NA	TRBV23-1	CASSLVVHEQYF	TGCGCCAGCAGTCTAGTCGTCCACGAGCAGTACTTC
16	NA	TRBJ2-1	TRBD2	TRBV4-2	CASSQAGLAGGNEQFF	TGTGCCAGCAGCCAAGCGGGACTAGCGGGGGGCAATGAGCAGTTCTTC
14	NA	TRBJ2-7	TRBD2	TRBV11-3	CASSSGGSSYEQYF	TGTGCCAGCAGCTCCGGCGGGAGCTCCTACGAGCAGTACTTC
14	NA	TRBJ2-7	NA	TRBV5-1	CASSPNGGSDEQYF	TGCGCCAGCAGCCCGAACGGGGGATCAGACGAGCAGTACTTC
13	NA	TRBJ1-2	TRBD1	TRBV5-1	CASSYDRGYGYTF	TGCGCCAGCAGCTACGACAGGGGGTATGGCTACACCTTC
12	once	TRBJ2-7	NA	TRBV7-9	CASSLAGLEQYF	TGTGCCAGCAGCTTAGCCGGGCTCGAGCAGTACTTC
14	few	TRBJ1-2	TRBD1	TRBV5-1	CASSLGDSNYGYTF	TGCGCCAGCAGCTTGGGGGACAGTAACTATGGCTACACCTTC
16	NA	TRBJ2-1	NA	TRBV27	CASSSRGGTSPRRQFF	TGTGCCAGCAGTTCTCGAGGGGGGACTTCACCTCGACGTCAGTTCTTC
14	NA	TRBJ1-1	NA	TRBV28	CASSLPMGHTEAFF	TGTGCCAGCAGTCTTCCGATGGGTCACACTGAAGCTTTCTTT
14	few	TRBJ1-6	NA	TRBV25-1	CASSWTVSGSPLHF	TGTGCCAGCAGCTGGACAGTTTCTGGTTCACCCCTCCACTTT
13	NA	TRBJ2-7	TRBD1	TRBV5-6	CASGQGGRNEQYF	TGTGCCAGCGGACAGGGAGGTAGGAACGAGCAGTACTTC
16	NA	TRBJ1-5	NA	TRBV5-5	CASSGNTGNSNQPQHF	TGTGCCAGCAGCGGTAACACAGGGAACAGCAATCAGCCCCAGCATTTT
13	NA	TRBJ1-5	NA	TRBV30	CAWSASGPQPQHF	TGTGCCTGGAGTGCTAGCGGTCCTCAGCCCCAGCATTTT
11	few	TRBJ2-1	NA	TRBV6-6	CASSYHIEQFF	TGTGCCAGCAGTTACCACATAGAGCAGTTCTTC
14	NA	TRBJ2-7	NA	TRBV7-2	CASSLQGPAYEQYF	TGTGCCAGCAGCTTACAGGGACCTGCCTACGAGCAGTACTTC
13	NA	TRBJ2-7	NA	TRBV5-6	CASSLVRGHEQYF	TGTGCCAGCAGCTTGGTTCGGGGGCACGAGCAGTACTTC
15	NA	TRBJ1-3	NA	TRBV10-3	CAISETKQSGNTIYF	TGTGCCATCAGTGAGACCAAACAATCCGGAAACACCATATATTTT
16	NA	TRBJ1-4	NA	TRBV28	CASSLPGGPPNEKLFF	TGTGCCAGCAGCCTCCCGGGGGGACCCCCTAATGAAAAACTGTTTTTT
15	NA	TRBJ1-2	NA	TRBV27	CASSYRETGPYGYTF	TGTGCCAGCAGTTACCGAGAGACAGGCCCCTATGGCTACACCTTC
14	NA	TRBJ2-1	TRBD2	TRBV6-1	CASILAGVYNEQFF	TGTGCCAGCATTCTAGCGGGGGTTTACAATGAGCAGTTCTTC
14	few	TRBJ2-7	NA	TRBV4-3	CASSQDFGRIEQYF	TGCGCCAGCAGCCAAGACTTTGGACGGATCGAGCAGTACTTC
16	NA	TRBJ2-7	NA	TRBV5-1	CASSLTRQARSYEQYF	TGCGCCAGCAGCCTAACCAGACAGGCCCGCTCCTACGAGCAGTACTTC
15	few	TRBJ2-1	TRBD1	TRBV28	CASSLVRQGTREQFF	TGTGCCAGCAGTTTAGTCCGACAGGGGACCCGTGAGCAGTTCTTC
12	NA	TRBJ2-7	NA	TRBV6-5	CASSYDQLEQYF	TGTGCCAGCAGTTACGATCAACTCGAGCAGTACTTC
17	NA	TRBJ1-1	TRBD1	TRBV30	CAWSWTGDSVFGTEAFF	TGTGCCTGGAGTTGGACAGGGGACTCAGTGTTTGGCACTGAAGCTTTCTTT
16	NA	TRBJ1-3	NA	TRBV9	CASSAGQTSSGNTIYF	TGTGCCAGCAGCGCTGGACAGACTTCCTCTGGAAACACCATATATTTT
14	NA	TRBJ1-5	TRBD1	TRBV7-9	CASSSTGGIQPQHF	TGTGCCAGCAGTTCAACAGGGGGCATTCAGCCCCAGCATTTT
15	NA	TRBJ1-3	NA	TRBV7-9	CASSLGQFSGNTIYF	TGTGCCAGCAGCCTTGGACAGTTTTCTGGAAACACCATATATTTT
12	few	TRBJ2-3	NA	TRBV2	CASRDPGDTQYF	TGTGCCAGCAGGGACCCCGGGGATACGCAGTATTTT
12	NA	TRBJ2-7	NA	TRBV11-3	CASSRRTDEQYF	TGTGCCAGCAGCCGCCGCACTGACGAGCAGTACTTC
16	NA	TRBJ1-4	NA	TRBV28	CASSPSNPGYHEKLFF	TGTGCCAGCAGTCCCTCCAATCCGGGCTATCATGAAAAACTGTTTTTT
15	NA	TRBJ1-4	TRBD1	TRBV6-5	CASASGGTGVKKLFF	TGTGCCAGCGCTTCTGGGGGGACAGGGGTAAAAAAACTGTTTTTT
15	NA	TRBJ2-5	NA	TRBV5-4	CASSPGPAGGETQYF	TGTGCCAGCAGCCCCGGACCAGCGGGCGGGGAGACCCAGTACTTC
13	once	TRBJ2-7	TRBD2	TRBV10-3	CAISAGGRFEQYF	TGTGCCATCTCGGCGGGAGGGCGGTTTGAGCAGTACTTC